One and the same sample provided the 3 T cell receptor beta chains below, sequenced in a study of post-analysis software for immune sequencing data (dated by TCRdb to 2013 to 2016). The paper as a whole reports these results and caveats: Significantly higher frequencies in patients than in controls were found for roughly 5 TRBV segments, including TRBV5-6, TRBV5-1 and TRBV20-1.

The antigens for these receptors are not known. Receptor libraries were prepared by PCR. The reads were generated on an Illumina HiSeq 2500. To reduce PCR and sequencing biases, unique molecular identifiers were built into the TCR beta cDNA libraries. TCRdb took the public reads, trimmed them with fastp at Q25, ran MiXCR for clone calling and kept in-frame beta chains. A single entry per CDR3 protein holds the most common genes and DNA from its merged rows. The table for this sample lists a few hundred thousand distinct CDR3 sequences; over 35% of them were counted only once. 12% of the sample belongs to the ten largest clones. The sequencing sample was made of blood. These receptors came from a girl aged 10 to 17 with multiple sclerosis.

The gene calls are TRBV20-1 and TRBJ2-1; 10 positions agree with TRBD2. The ends lost 6 bases at V and 4 bases at J; junction bases unmatched: 9. This CDR3 comprises 15 residues. Per the germline V gene, CDR1 is DFQATT and CDR2 is SNEGSKA (reference sequence). The chain's CDR3 is CSADPSGSVYNEQFF. The DNA for the CDR3 is TGCAGTGCAGACCCTAGCGGGAGTGTGTACAATGAGCAGTTCTTC.

The V gene is TRBV12-3 or TRBV12-4, the J gene TRBJ2-3; D possibly matches TRBD1 or TRBD2 (5 bases each). Trimming removed 11 bases from V and 4 bases from J, with 19 bases in between. The CDR3 length is 14 residues. In nucleotides, the CDR3 is TGTGCCTCTGGGACCCCAAGGGGCCCAGATACGCAGTATTTT. Amino acid sequence: CASGTPRGPDTQYF.

The chain recombines TRBV27 with TRBJ2-1; perhaps TRBD2 as D (6 bases). The CDR3 has 15 amino acids. Between the trimmed V and J ends, which lost 5 bases and 2 bases, there was a span of 13 bases. Per germline, CDR1 MNHEY and CDR2 SMNVEV (reference sequence). The CDR3 DNA is TGTGCCAGCAGTCCCTGGGGGGAGGCCTACAATGAGCAGTTCTTC. It specifies CASSPWGEAYNEQFF.